This T cell receptor beta chain is drawn from a study of immune evolution from preneoplasia to lung adenocarcinoma. Looking at the study overall: HLA loss of heterozygosity: 5.5% to 8.5% AIS, over 12% MIA, around 35% ADC, none AAH. Points from the study as a whole: Top clone share appeared to fall from AAH through AIS, MIA, adenocarcinoma.

Per germline, CDR1 GTSNPN and CDR2 SVGIG (reference sequence). Trimming removed 4 bases from V and 5 bases from J; junction bases left unmatched: 10. The length of the CDR3 is 16 residues. Using immunoSEQ multiplex PCR, the repertoire was profiled, and TCRdb retains in-frame clones only, with some absent. The sample yields approximately 10,000 clones, 75% to 85% seen once. For this clone: The antigen remains undetermined.

Material: FFPE minimally invasive lung adenocarcinoma tissue. J is TRBJ2-5 and V is TRBV30; 13 nucleotides line up with TRBD2. The clonotype originates from a donor at least 70 years old with lung adenocarcinoma. The CDR3 coding sequence is TGTGCCTGGACCCCCCCCGGACTAGCGGGAGCGGAGACCCAGTACTTC. It is translated as CAWTPPGLAGAETQYF. Drawing the rest from reference TRBV30 and TRBJ2-5, the complete variable domain is SQTIHQWPATLVQPVGSPLSLECTVEGTSNPNLYWYRQAAGRGLQLLFYSVGIGQISSEVPQNLSASRPQDRQFILSSKKLLLSDSGFYLCAWTPPGLAGAETQYFGPGTRLLVL.